This T cell receptor beta chain was identified in a study of beta chain features in type 1 diabetes. About the research overall: Over all samples combined, more than 90,000,000 sorted cells were examined.

This clone was recorded a few times. Its antigen remains unidentified. CDR3 length equals 13 residues. Trimming pared 5 bases from V and 6 bases from J, leaving 12 bases between. Per germline, CDR1 SEHNR and CDR2 FQNEAQ (reference sequence). The study reverse transcribed the entire isolated RNA, so it sequenced expressed TCRB transcripts. Measured with immunoSEQ multiplex PCR; TCRdb has only the in-frame clones, and not every one. The sample has 350,000 to 450,000 clones, over 11% seen once. Findings of the study overall: The study found moderately but significantly shorter TCRB CDR3s in all four CD4+ subsets of Type 1 diabetes patients.

Sequenced sample: naive CD4+ T cells from blood. This TCR was recovered from a man aged 30 to 39 in good health. This chain links TRBV7-9 with TRBJ2-3; D not certain. CDR3: CASSASQKDTQYF. In DNA form, the CDR3 reads TGTGCCAGCAGCGCTTCCCAGAAGGATACGCAGTATTTT. Full variable domain (missing parts from reference TRBV7-9 and TRBJ2-3): DTGVSQNPRHKITKRGQNVTFRCDPISEHNRLYWYRQTLGQGPEFLTYFQNEAQLEKSRLLSDRFSAERPKGSFSTLEIQRTEQGDSAMYLCASSASQKDTQYFGPGTRLTVL.